The present T cell receptor beta chain was sequenced within a study of cytomegalovirus exposure and HLA in healthy donors. Study information: The early release's HLA-typed donors yielded approximately 85 million unique TCRs.

The CDR3 loop spans 15 amino acids. Germline V CDR1 and CDR2: MGHRA, YSYEKL. V lost 3 bases to trimming and J lost 3 bases, with 14 bases between them. Both 60 Vbeta primers and 13 Jbeta primers went into the PCR. Only in-frame clones appear in the TCRdb table, and some are missing; sequencing was by immunoSEQ multiplex PCR. Of 200,000 or so clones in the sample, approximately 82% were seen once. The clonotype originates from a woman under 30 in good health and CMV-seropositive. The chain carries TRBV4-1 and TRBJ1-1; D is undetermined. Sequencing was carried out using PBMCs. CDR3 in DNA: TGCGCCAGCAGCCAGCTCTCTCTACCCTACACTGAAGCTTTCTTT. It is translated as CASSQLSLPYTEAFF.